This is a list of T cell receptor beta chains from one sample in a study of blood T cell repertoires in COVID-19. Sequencing used immunoSEQ multiplex PCR; TCRdb keeps in-frame clones, though not all of them. The sample yields about 75,000 clones, 88% seen once. What was sequenced was peripheral blood. These receptors all come from a human donor in a cohort sampled during active COVID-19. Both conserved end residues are part of each CDR3. A D gene is named only where the DNA matches it firmly. Expanded clones get a size class; other rows say once, few or many, or leave the size out.

.,TRBD1,TRBV30,TRBJ2-7,TGTGCCTGGAGCCTGGGACAGGTCGTCGAGCAGTACTTC,CAWSLGQVVEQYF
few,TRBD2,TRBV5-6,TRBJ2-1,TGTGCCAGCAGCAGAGTTAGCGGGGGGGCATATGAGCAGTTCTTC,CASSRVSGGAYEQFF
.,TRBD2,TRBV4-3,TRBJ2-4,TGCGCCAGCAGCCAAGATATTAGCGGGGGACGTCTAGCCAAAAACATTCAGTACTTC,CASSQDISGGRLAKNIQYF
.,.,TRBV7-9,TRBJ2-1,TGTGCCAGCAGCTTAGCGAGCGGAGCCTACAATGAGCAGTTCTTC,CASSLASGAYNEQFF
.,TRBD2,TRBV19,TRBJ2-1,TGTGCCAGTAGTGCGGGACTAGCGGGGGGGCCCTACAATGAGCAGTTCTTC,CASSAGLAGGPYNEQFF
.,TRBD2,TRBV5-4,TRBJ2-1,TGTGCCAGCATCAGCGGGGGGGCGGGCAATGAGCAGTTCTTC,CASISGGAGNEQFF
.,TRBD2,TRBV5-1,TRBJ2-7,TGCGCCAGCGGACTAGCGGGGGCCCACGAGCAGTACTTC,CASGLAGAHEQYF
once,TRBD1,TRBV3-1/TRBV3-2,TRBJ1-6,TGTGCCAGCAGCAGGGACAGGGCCGCAACACCCCTCCACTTT,CASSRDRAATPLHF
once,TRBD2,TRBV5-6,TRBJ2-3,TGTGCCAGCAGCGTACCTAGCGGGGGGCGCCCAGATACGCAGTATTTT,CASSVPSGGRPDTQYF
.,TRBD2,TRBV19,TRBJ2-2,TGTGCCAGTAGTATAGGCATTAGCGGGGTCACCGGGGAGCTGTTTTTT,CASSIGISGVTGELFF
.,TRBD1,TRBV9,TRBJ1-6,TGTGCCAGCAGCCCGGGACAGGGCTATAATTCACCCCTCCACTTT,CASSPGQGYNSPLHF
.,TRBD1,TRBV4-1,TRBJ2-7,TGCGCCAGCAGCCGACCAGGGACAGGGTACGAGCAGTACTTC,CASSRPGTGYEQYF
.,TRBD1,TRBV6-2/TRBV6-3,TRBJ2-1,TGTGCCAGCAGTTATAATATCATCAGGGACAGGTCCACACCCACTTACAATGAGCAGTTCTTC,CASSYNIIRDRSTPTYNEQFF
.,.,TRBV19,TRBJ2-2,TGTGCCAGTAGTATGGGCGGGGCGGGTTCCGGGGAGCTGTTTTTT,CASSMGGAGSGELFF
few,TRBD1,TRBV4-1,TRBJ1-2,TGCGCCAGCAGCCGTCGGGACAGGTCGGGCTATGGCTACACCTTC,CASSRRDRSGYGYTF
.,TRBD1,TRBV6-6,TRBJ2-3,TGTGCCAGCAGTCCCACTCAGACAGGGAGCACAGATACGCAGTATTTT,CASSPTQTGSTDTQYF
.,.,TRBV5-1,TRBJ2-3,TGCGCCAGCGCCCTAAGGGGGACCGATGATACGCAGTATTTT,CASALRGTDDTQYF
.,TRBD1,TRBV7-8,TRBJ1-5,TGTGCCAGCAGCGTGACAGGGAGTAATCAGCCCCAGCATTTT,CASSVTGSNQPQHF
.,.,TRBV18,TRBJ2-1,TGTGCCAGCTCACCTACAGGGAATGAGCAGTTCTTC,CASSPTGNEQFF
.,TRBD2,TRBV7-8,TRBJ2-3,TGTGCCAGCAGCCCCGGACTAGGAGGGTATACAGATACGCAGTATTTT,CASSPGLGGYTDTQYF
.,.,TRBV7-3,TRBJ2-1,TGTGCCAGCAGCCCCTCGCGATCGAGCTCCTACAATGAGCAGTTCTTC,CASSPSRSSSYNEQFF
few,.,TRBV12-3/TRBV12-4,TRBJ2-1,TGTGCCAGCAGTTTATCATCGGGAGATCAGTTCTTC,CASSLSSGDQFF
.,TRBD2,TRBV29-1,TRBJ2-3,TGCAGCGTTGAAGATCCGGGCGGAGGTTCGGGAGGAGATACGCAGTATTTT,CSVEDPGGGSGGDTQYF
few,TRBD1,TRBV14,TRBJ2-7,TGTGCCAGCAGCCTAGTGGGACAGGGAATCGAGCAGTACTTC,CASSLVGQGIEQYF
few,TRBD1,TRBV6-2/TRBV6-3,TRBJ1-6,TGTGCCAGCAGTTACCATCGGACAGGGGTTAATTCACCCCTCCACTTT,CASSYHRTGVNSPLHF
.,TRBD1,TRBV18,TRBJ2-7,TGTGCCAGCTCACCCCTATTCGGGACAGGGGGCTTCTACGAGCAGTACTTC,CASSPLFGTGGFYEQYF
.,TRBD1,TRBV19,TRBJ1-1,TGTGCCAGTAGTCCAGGACAGGGGGCTGAAGCTTTCTTT,CASSPGQGAEAFF
.,TRBD1,TRBV2,TRBJ1-1,TGTGCCAGCAGTCCAAATAACGGACAGGGGAGGAACACTGAAGCTTTCTTT,CASSPNNGQGRNTEAFF
.,TRBD2,TRBV5-1,TRBJ2-1,TGCGCCAGCAGCTTGCAAAGCGGGAGAAGCAATGAGCAGTTCTTC,CASSLQSGRSNEQFF
.,TRBD1,TRBV5-5,TRBJ1-5,TGTGCCAGCAGCCTACCCGGGACAGGGGCCCAGCCCCAGCATTTT,CASSLPGTGAQPQHF
.,.,TRBV5-1,TRBJ2-1,TGCGCCAGCAGCTTGGCCCCTGGGACTGGGGATGAGCAGTTCTTC,CASSLAPGTGDEQFF
few,TRBD1,TRBV5-1,TRBJ1-4,TGCGCCAGCAGCTTGGGGGACAGGTCTAATGAAAAACTGTTTTTT,CASSLGDRSNEKLFF
.,.,TRBV6-4,TRBJ2-2,TGTGCCAGCAGTGACCAGGGAGGCACCGGGGAGCTGTTTTTT,CASSDQGGTGELFF
.,TRBD1,TRBV30,TRBJ2-7,TGTGCCTGGAGCAGGGACAGGGGTAGGTCCTACGAGCAGTACTTC,CAWSRDRGRSYEQYF
.,TRBD1,TRBV19,TRBJ1-5,TGTGCCAGTAGTTCGACAGGGGGCTTTGGCAATCAGCCCCAGCATTTT,CASSSTGGFGNQPQHF
.,.,TRBV5-1,TRBJ2-2,TGCGCCAGCAGCTTGGCCGGACTAATGAACACCGGGGAGCTGTTTTTT,CASSLAGLMNTGELFF
once,.,TRBV3-1/TRBV3-2,TRBJ1-4,TGTGCCAGCAGCCAAGAAGGGAGGACAACTAATGAAAAACTGTTTTTT,CASSQEGRTTNEKLFF
.,TRBD1,TRBV19,TRBJ1-1,TGTGCCAGTAGTATAGGACAGGGGAGAGGGAACACTGAAGCTTTCTTT,CASSIGQGRGNTEAFF
.,TRBD1,TRBV5-6,TRBJ1-3,TGTGCCAGCAGCGATTGGACAGGGGCAATCTCTGGAAACACCATATATTTT,CASSDWTGAISGNTIYF
.,.,TRBV7-9,TRBJ1-2,TGTGCCAGCAGCTTAGCCGCAGGCCAGGCCTATGGCTACACCTTC,CASSLAAGQAYGYTF
.,.,TRBV7-2,TRBJ2-3,TGTGCCAGCAGTACTACCACTAGCACAGATACGCAGTATTTT,CASSTTTSTDTQYF
.,TRBD1,TRBV7-9,TRBJ1-1,TGTGCCAGCAGCTTCCTCACGACAGGGAAGGGGACTGAAGCTTTCTTT,CASSFLTTGKGTEAFF
.,TRBD1,TRBV19,TRBJ1-2,TGTGCCAGTAGTTTGTGGACAGGGAATACTAACTATGGCTACACCTTC,CASSLWTGNTNYGYTF
.,.,TRBV19,TRBJ1-1,TGTGCCAGTCTATTCGGGAACACTGAAGCTTTCTTT,CASLFGNTEAFF
.,.,TRBV5-4,TRBJ1-4,TGTGCCAGCAGCTTGGAAGGCAGCCGGAGGGAAAAACTGTTTTTT,CASSLEGSRREKLFF
.,TRBD2,TRBV30,TRBJ2-3,TGTGCCTTAACTAGCGGACTCACAGATACGCAGTATTTT,CALTSGLTDTQYF
.,.,TRBV19,TRBJ2-3,TGTGCCAGTACCTTGGCGGGGGCCACAGATACGCAGTATTTT,CASTLAGATDTQYF
once,.,TRBV5-1,TRBJ2-7,TGCGCCAGCAGCTTCCGTGGTCAGGACGAGCAGTACTTC,CASSFRGQDEQYF
few,.,TRBV19,TRBJ2-3,TGTGCCAGTAGTCTACTCTCCAGCACAGATACGCAGTATTTT,CASSLLSSTDTQYF
.,TRBD2,TRBV7-2,TRBJ2-2,TGTGCCGCAGGACTAGCGGGGCCGGGGACCGGGGAGCTGTTTTTT,CAAGLAGPGTGELFF
.,.,TRBV4-1,TRBJ2-1,TGCGCCAGCAGCCAAGGTCGGAATGAGCAGTTCTTC,CASSQGRNEQFF
.,.,TRBV7-2,TRBJ2-5,TGTGCCAGCAGCATCTGGGGGGGGGCCGGTGAGACCCAGTACTTC,CASSIWGGAGETQYF
.,TRBD1,TRBV19,TRBJ1-1,TGTGCCACCTACCAGACAGGGGCAATGAACACTGAAGCTTTCTTT,CATYQTGAMNTEAFF
.,TRBD1,TRBV19,TRBJ2-2,TGTGCCAGTATGGTGGACAGGGTAGCCGGGGAGCTGTTTTTT,CASMVDRVAGELFF
.,.,TRBV9,TRBJ1-5,TGTGCCAGCAGCGTAGGGGCTCGGGGGGCACAGCCCCAGCATTTT,CASSVGARGAQPQHF
.,TRBD1,TRBV11-2,TRBJ2-7,TGTGCCAGCAGTTTGACAGGGCGGTACGAGCAGTACTTC,CASSLTGRYEQYF
.,.,TRBV5-1,TRBJ2-5,TGCGCCAGCAGCTTTTCGGAAGAGACCCAGTACTTC,CASSFSEETQYF
.,.,TRBV7-2,TRBJ2-3,TGTGCCAGCAGCTTAGTGGCGGATGGCACAGATACGCAGTATTTT,CASSLVADGTDTQYF
.,TRBD2,TRBV3-1/TRBV3-2,TRBJ2-7,TGTGCCAGCAGCCTAGCGGGACCGTCCTACGAGCAGTACTTC,CASSLAGPSYEQYF
.,.,TRBV10-2,TRBJ2-7,TGCGCCACCAATAACAGAGGGCCACCCTACGAGCAGTACTTC,CATNNRGPPYEQYF